The 27 T cell receptor beta chains below were found in one sample sequenced in a study of Ad26.COV2.S vaccination and SARS-CoV-2 variants. TCRdb's table, derived via immunoSEQ multiplex PCR, lists solely in-frame clones and lacks some. The data contain approximately 480,000 clones, roughly nine tenths of them singletons. Treatment reported: around 19 received Ad26.COV2.S at low or high dose, single or two shots; 5 received placebo; per-sample allocation not given. The samples were gathered on day 63 after the first injection of vaccine or placebo. Here the sequenced sample was peripheral blood, taken in a trial of Ad26.COV2.S vaccine versus placebo. All receptors derive from a person between 18 and 65 years old who received the Ad26.COV2.S COVID-19 vaccine or a placebo.

V is TRBV9 and J is TRBJ2-1; 8 nucleotides align to TRBD2. CDR1 is SGDLS, CDR2 YYNGEE, per germline. V lost 3 bases to trimming and J lost 7 bases; unmatched junction nucleotides: 9. The CDR3 contains 15 residues. DNA of the CDR3: TGTGCCAGCAGCGCTAGGACTAGCAGCCCTAATGAGCAGTTCTTC. Translation gives CASSARTSSPNEQFF.

The rearrangement joins TRBV21-1 to TRBJ1-5; TRBD1, the D gene given by the table, was not confirmed from the DNA. TRBV21-1 is an annotated pseudogene. The CDR3 covers 16 residues. The CDR3 loop is CASSPSSDRGGQPQHF. In nucleotides, the CDR3 is TGTGCCAGCAGCCCCTCGTCGGACAGGGGTGGTCAGCCCCAGCATTTT.

The chain has TRBV6-5 and TRBJ2-7; 7 nucleotides agree with TRBD1. The V gene end was trimmed by 6 bases and the J gene end by 7 bases; junction bases not matched to a gene: 9. Germline V lookup: CDR1 MNHEY, CDR2 SVGAGI. CDR3 length: 13 amino acids. In DNA, the CDR3 is TGTGCCAGCAGAATAGGGACAGATGGGGAGCAGTACTTC. Residues: CASRIGTDGEQYF.

J is TRBJ1-1 and V is TRBV30; D is perhaps TRBD1 (6 bases). Germline V gene lookup returns CDR1 GTSNPN and CDR2 SVGIG (reference sequence). The CDR3 totals 13 residues. V was trimmed by 2 bases and J by 4 bases, leaving 11 bases between them. Here the CDR3 reads CAWSLGARTEAFF. CDR3 coding DNA: TGTGCCTGGAGTTTGGGGGCTCGCACTGAAGCTTTCTTT.

The rearrangement uses TRBV19 and TRBJ1-6; tentative D call: TRBD1 (5 bases). The CDR3 totals 12 residues. The V end lost 8 bases, the J end lost 10 bases, and 12 bases lay between the germline ends. Germline V gene sequence: CDR1 LNHDA, CDR2 SQIVND (reference sequence). CDR3 bases: TGTGCCAGTGAGGGGTTGGGATCACCCCTCCACTTT. Residues: CASEGLGSPLHF.

The chain joins TRBV7-2 to TRBJ2-7, with 10 bases identical to TRBD2. With 4 bases clipped from V and 0 bases from J, the junction kept 6 bases outside the gene matches. CDR1 is SGHTA, CDR2 FQGNSA, per germline. The CDR3 has 16 residues. CDR3 sequence reads: CASSSTLAGVSYEQYF. CDR3 DNA: TGTGCCAGCAGCTCTACCCTAGCGGGAGTCTCCTACGAGCAGTACTTC.

The rearrangement links TRBV18 to TRBJ1-5, with 8 bases fitting TRBD1. This CDR3 has 15 amino acids. Germline loops: CDR1 KGHSH, CDR2 LQKENI. After removal of 2 bases from V and 4 bases from J, the junction contained 4 bases not matched to a gene. The CDR3 DNA follows: TGTGCCAGCTCACCAAAGGGACAGGCGAATCAGCCCCAGCATTTT. As protein: CASSPKGQANQPQHF.

The chain uses TRBV7-8 and TRBJ2-7; D is unresolved. The CDR3 runs to 15 residues. Between the trimmed V and J ends, which lost 0 bases and 2 bases, there was a span of 11 bases. Germline loops: CDR1 SGHVS, CDR2 FQNEAQ. CDR3 sequence: CASSLARTSAYEQYF. In nucleotides, the CDR3 is TGTGCCAGCAGCTTAGCACGGACCTCCGCCTACGAGCAGTACTTC. The complete variable domain, with remaining parts taken from reference TRBV7-8 and TRBJ2-7, reads GAGVSQSPRYKVAKRGQDVALRCDPISGHVSLFWYQQALGQGPEFLTYFQNEAQLDKSGLPSDRFFAERPEGSVSTLKIQRTQQEDSAVYLCASSLARTSAYEQYFGPGTRLTVT.

The V gene is TRBV4-1, the J gene TRBJ2-1; 9 bases agree with TRBD2. After removal of 7 bases from V and 5 bases from J, the junction contained 12 bases not matched to a gene. The CDR3 contains 16 residues. Germline V gene lookup returns CDR1 MGHRA and CDR2 YSYEKL. CDR3 protein: CASTLTWTSANNEQFF. The CDR3 coding sequence is TGCGCCAGCACCCTAACCTGGACTAGCGCAAACAATGAGCAGTTCTTC.

The J gene is TRBJ2-1, the V gene TRBV27; D unresolved. Germline CDR1 is MNHEY and CDR2 is SMNVEV (reference sequence). Trimming shortened V by 3 bases and J by 9 bases, and 12 bases separated the two germline ends. The CDR3 runs 13 residues. This CDR3 reads CASSFGSDREQFF. CDR3 DNA: TGTGCCAGCAGTTTTGGGTCTGATCGTGAGCAGTTCTTC.

This chain links TRBV6-2 or TRBV6-3 with TRBJ1-2; no definite D call. Germline V CDR1 and CDR2: MNHEY, SVGEGT. This CDR3 comprises 11 residues. V was trimmed by 5 bases and J by 5 bases, leaving 6 bases between them. CDR3 protein: CASSQEYGYTF. The DNA for the CDR3 is TGTGCCAGCAGTCAGGAATATGGCTACACCTTC.

This clone has more than one count but fewer than ten. The chain is built from TRBV29-1 and TRBJ1-2; 7 bases align to TRBD1. The J segment lost 4 bases and the V segment lost 6 bases, leaving 8 bases of the junction unmatched. The CDR3 is 13 residues long. CDR1 and CDR2 from the germline V gene are SQVTM and ANQGSEA. The CDR3 here is CSVTRTGSYGYTF. CDR3 coding DNA: TGCAGCGTGACCCGGACAGGCTCCTATGGCTACACCTTC.

The chain carries TRBV28 and TRBJ2-1, with 13 nucleotides matching TRBD2. Germline CDR1 is MDHEN and CDR2 is SYDVKM. After removal of 6 bases from V and 4 bases from J, the junction contained 3 bases not matched to a gene. The CDR3 is 15 residues long. The CDR3 region is CASSRLAGGYNEQFF. The DNA of the CDR3 is TGTGCCAGCAGCAGACTAGCGGGAGGTTACAATGAGCAGTTCTTC.

The V and J genes are TRBV28 and TRBJ2-7; 8 positions match TRBD2. Trimming at V came to 5 bases and at J to 3 bases, leaving 9 bases not matched to a gene. Germline CDR1 and CDR2: MDHEN and SYDVKM. The CDR3 totals 15 residues. The CDR3 spells CASSHDTSGFYEQYF. The CDR3 DNA reads as TGTGCCAGCAGTCACGACACTAGCGGATTCTACGAGCAGTACTTC.

The gene calls are TRBV28 and TRBJ1-1; D call uncertain. Trimming cost V 7 bases and J 4 bases, with 13 bases left between them. This CDR3 is built from 13 residues. Germline V CDR1 and CDR2: MDHEN, SYDVKM. This CDR3 is CASTSVHGTEAFF. CDR3 bases: TGTGCCAGCACCTCGGTCCACGGCACTGAAGCTTTCTTT. The variable domain in full, with the rest retrieved from reference TRBV28 and TRBJ1-1, is DVKVTQSSRYLVKRTGEKVFLECVQDMDHENMFWYRQDPGLGLRLIYFSYDVKMKEKGDIPEGYSVSREKKERFSLILESASTNQTSMYLCASTSVHGTEAFFGQGTRLTVV.

This clone appeared a single time. The rearrangement joins TRBV19 to TRBJ2-1, with no clear D. Between the trimmed V and J ends, which lost 3 bases and 3 bases, there was a span of 9 bases. The CDR3 is made up of 14 amino acids. CDR1 is LNHDA, CDR2 SQIVND, per germline (reference sequence). The CDR3 coding sequence is TGTGCCAGTAGTATCAAGTGGGGCTACAATGAGCAGTTCTTC. It translates to CASSIKWGYNEQFF.

This chain joins TRBV28 and TRBJ1-6, with 7 bases identical to TRBD1. The CDR3 runs to 14 residues. The V and J ends lost 8 bases and 9 bases, in that order; junction bases with no gene match: 10. CDR1 MDHEN and CDR2 SYDVKM come from the germline V gene. This chain's CDR3 is CASEPQGIGSPLHF. The CDR3 coding sequence is TGTGCCAGCGAGCCACAGGGGATCGGTTCACCCCTCCACTTT.

This chain links TRBV6-5 with TRBJ2-7; D ambiguous. Trimming stripped 6 bases from V and 1 base from J, with 7 bases between. Per the germline V gene, CDR1 is MNHEY and CDR2 is SVGAGI. This CDR3 comprises 12 residues. CDR3 coding DNA: TGTGCCAGCAGCTCACGTTCCTACGAGCAGTACTTC. It yields the protein CASSSRSYEQYF.

The rearrangement uses TRBV7-8 and TRBJ2-3; TRBD1 agrees at 9 bases. Germline CDR1 and CDR2: SGHVS and FQNEAQ. After removal of 6 bases from V and 0 bases from J, the junction contained 4 bases not matched to a gene. CDR3 length: 15 amino acids. The CDR3 DNA follows: TGTGCCAGCAGTTATGGGACAGGGAGCACAGATACGCAGTATTTT. Amino acid sequence: CASSYGTGSTDTQYF.

This chain connects TRBV6-6 to TRBJ2-2, with TRBD2 matching 10 bases. Looked up from germline, CDR1 is MNHNY and CDR2 is SVGAGI (reference sequence). The CDR3 runs 15 residues. V lost 7 bases and J lost 6; bases outside the gene matches: 8. DNA for the CDR3: TGTGCCAGCATCAGTAGCGGGGGGAGATCCGGGGAGCTGTTTTTT. Protein sequence: CASISSGGRSGELFF.

A single count supports this clone. The V call is TRBV29-1, the J call TRBJ2-7; 9 positions match TRBD1. The CDR3 is 12 residues long. Trimming cost V 7 bases and J 2 bases; bases outside gene matches: 3. In germline, CDR1 is SQVTM, CDR2 ANQGSEA. The CDR3 nucleotides are TGCAGCGGGGGACAGGGAACCTACGAGCAGTACTTC. It codes for CSGGQGTYEQYF.

The chain recombines TRBV18 with TRBJ1-1, with no clear D. Germline V gene lookup returns CDR1 KGHSH and CDR2 LQKENI. V lost 2 bases, J lost 2 bases, and 9 bases lay in between. The CDR3 has 14 residues. The CDR3 loop is CASSPRKSNTEAFF. The CDR3 DNA follows: TGTGCCAGCTCACCAAGGAAGTCAAACACTGAAGCTTTCTTT. Combining the CDR3 with reference TRBV18 and TRBJ1-1 gives the whole variable domain NAGVMQNPRHLVRRRGQEARLRCSPMKGHSHVYWYRQLPEEGLKFMVYLQKENIIDESGMPKERFSAEFPKEGPSILRIQQVVRGDSAAYFCASSPRKSNTEAFFGQGTRLTVV.

This clone appeared a few times. CDR3 amino acids: CASSYLSGGRFNEQFF. The CDR3 DNA reads TGTGCCAGCAGTTACTTGTCGGGAGGGAGGTTTAACGAGCAGTTCTTC. This sequence joins TRBV6-6 and TRBJ2-1, with TRBD2 matching over 8 bases. V was pared by 1 base and J by 10 bases, with 12 bases of the junction left unmatched. Per the germline V gene, CDR1 is MNHNY and CDR2 is SVGAGI (reference sequence). The CDR3 totals 16 residues.

The J gene is TRBJ2-1, the V gene TRBV5-6, with D possibly being TRBD1 or TRBD2 (5 bases each). CDR1 SGHDT and CDR2 YYEEEE come from the germline V gene. V gave up 2 bases and J gave up 5 bases, with 17 bases separating them. The CDR3 has 16 residues. This CDR3 reads CASSFWGLTVDNEQFF. The CDR3 DNA reads as TGTGCCAGCAGCTTTTGGGGGTTAACAGTCGACAATGAGCAGTTCTTC.

There are a few counts of this clone. V and J are TRBV4-3 and TRBJ2-3; D remains ambiguous. V lost 5 bases, J lost 2 bases, and 5 bases lay in between. The CDR3 covers 12 residues. Looked up from germline, CDR1 is LGHNA and CDR2 is YSLEER. CDR3 DNA sequence: TGCGCCAGCAGCGGAACCACAGATACGCAGTATTTT. As protein: CASSGTTDTQYF.

This chain uses TRBV6-5 with TRBJ1-5; D possibly corresponds to TRBD1 (6 bases). Germline V gene data show CDR1 as MNHEY and CDR2 as SVGAGI. V dropped 0 bases and J dropped 5 bases, with 14 bases sitting between them. The CDR3 totals 16 residues. The CDR3 loop is CASSYSPGVEDQPQHF. CDR3 nucleotide sequence: TGTGCCAGCAGTTACTCCCCAGGGGTGGAGGATCAGCCCCAGCATTTT.

This sequence joins TRBV15 and TRBJ2-1; 8 bases fit TRBD2. Trimming cost V 3 bases and J 7 bases; bases outside gene matches: 8. The CDR3 sequence is 15 residues long. Germline lookup yields CDR1 LNHNV and CDR2 YYDKDF (reference sequence). The CDR3 reads CATSRTSVAGNEQFF. CDR3 DNA: TGTGCCACCAGCAGGACTAGCGTGGCGGGGAATGAGCAGTTCTTC. Complete variable domain (other parts from reference TRBV15 and TRBJ2-1): DAMVIQNPRYQVTQFGKPVTLSCSQTLNHNVMYWYQQKSSQAPKLLFHYYDKDFNNEADTPDNFQSRRPNTSFCFLDIRSPGLGDTAMYLCATSRTSVAGNEQFFGPGTRLTVL.